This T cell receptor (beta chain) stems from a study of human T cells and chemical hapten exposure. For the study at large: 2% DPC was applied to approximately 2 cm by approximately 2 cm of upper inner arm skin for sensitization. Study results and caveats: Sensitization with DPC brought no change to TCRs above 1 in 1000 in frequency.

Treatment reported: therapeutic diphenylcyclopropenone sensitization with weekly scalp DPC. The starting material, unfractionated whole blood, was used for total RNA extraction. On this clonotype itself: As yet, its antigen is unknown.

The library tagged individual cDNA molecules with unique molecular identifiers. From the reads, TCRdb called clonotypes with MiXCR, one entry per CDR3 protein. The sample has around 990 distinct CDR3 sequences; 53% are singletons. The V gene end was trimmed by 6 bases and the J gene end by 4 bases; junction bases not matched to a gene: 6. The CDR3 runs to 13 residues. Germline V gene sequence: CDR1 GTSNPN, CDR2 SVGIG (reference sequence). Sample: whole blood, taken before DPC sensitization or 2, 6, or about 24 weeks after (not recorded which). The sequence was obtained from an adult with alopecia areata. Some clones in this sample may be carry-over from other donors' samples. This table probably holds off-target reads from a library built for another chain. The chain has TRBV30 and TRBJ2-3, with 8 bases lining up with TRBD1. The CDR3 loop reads CACDRGVPDTQYF. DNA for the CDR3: TGTGCCTGCGACAGGGGCGTCCCAGATACGCAGTATTTT.